This paragraph reports one T cell receptor beta chain. The antigen is undetermined. This CDR3 region has 14 residues. J gave up 6 bases and V 3 bases, and 5 bases lay outside the gene matches. The germline V gene has CDR1 SGHAT and CDR2 FQNNGV. The data are from a study of breast tumors, draining lymph nodes, adjacent tissues. Via MiXCR, TCRdb re-called the multiplex PCR reads, giving one row per CDR3 protein. The sample lists approximately 20,000 distinct CDR3 sequences; 50% were seen once. The study's findings and limits: The data were judged consistent with most tumor T cells coming from lymph node and expanding in tumor. Tumor repertoires ranked between lymph nodes and nontumor tissue in diversity, with V and J gene preferences. Tumor T cell lymph node origin was a supported hypothesis, not proven. Luminal-like breast cancer showed significantly greater tumor-nontumor repertoire similarity than basal-like breast cancer did.

Sequenced material: breast tumor tissue. This clonotype was sampled from a female donor with breast cancer. Some clones in this sample may be carry-over from other donors' samples. The chain is built from TRBV11-2 and TRBJ2-3, with 8 bases matching TRBD1. CDR3 DNA sequence: TGTGCCAGCAGCTTTTCAGGGGGCTCCGATACGCAGTATTTT. Translated, it gives CASSFSGGSDTQYF.